Sequencing of this TCR beta chain was carried out in a study of blood T cell repertoires in COVID-19. In the study overall: The United States, Italy and Spain supplied acute and convalescent COVID-19 samples. PBMCs, B-cell-depleted T cells, or T cells provided the cDNA or gDNA that made up the material.

Trimming at V came to 8 bases and at J to 5 bases, leaving 7 bases not matched to a gene. The V gene's germline CDR1 is ENHRY and CDR2 SYGVKD. The CDR3 extends over 14 amino acids. Only one count was recorded for this clone. Original data processing: Reference gene primer amplification gave estimated nucleated cell counts. The method was immunoSEQ multiplex PCR; TCRdb's version includes in-frame clones alone and lacks a portion of them. V and J calls and clone size are those listed in that table; D and trimming were worked out from the DNA. The profile shows approximately 100,000 clones, approximately 84% of them singletons.

The chain combines TRBV10-3 with TRBJ2-1; 9 positions match TRBD1. Specimen: peripheral blood. The receptor was derived from a woman of 80 years or more with acute or convalescent COVID-19. The CDR3 is CAIGNRQGDNEQFF. CDR3 nucleotides: TGTGCCATCGGCAACCGACAGGGGGACAATGAGCAGTTCTTC.